This T cell receptor beta chain was sequenced during a study of shared clonotypes between healthy human individuals. Study-level information: Participating donors consisted of a couple of women and a few men aged 18 to 49. General study points: Larger richness was generally estimated for naive than memory subsets. The study's rarefaction showed incomplete sorted-subset sequencing despite large depth. The sharing of 4.5% to 5.5% of naive CD4 clonotypes was seen across a few donors.

On this clone itself: Its target is not known.

Naive CD8 cells lacked CD45RO and underwent positive selection for CCR7, leaving out terminally differentiated effector memory CD45RA+ cells. TCRdb's table, derived via immunoSEQ multiplex PCR, lists solely in-frame clones and lacks some. The top ten hold 0.11% of the sample, which has hundreds of thousands of clones, about 95% seen once. This TCR came from a woman between 25 and 40 years old in good health. Material for sequencing was naive CD8+ T cells sorted from blood.

The CDR3 DNA is TGTGCCAGCAGTTTGCTGACCGAGCGTAATGAAAAACTGTTTTTT. Its translation is CASSLLTERNEKLFF. This sequence joins TRBV7-8 and TRBJ1-4; D gene ambiguous. This CDR3 has 15 amino acids. Looked up from germline, CDR1 is SGHVS and CDR2 is FQNEAQ. Deletions cut 6 bases from V and 4 bases from J, with 15 bases between.